A single sample is the source of the 11 T cell receptor beta chains below, sequenced in a study of blood T cell repertoires in COVID-19. Clones were read by immunoSEQ multiplex PCR, and TCRdb kept only the in-frame ones, dropping some. The sample holds about 380,000 clones, approximately 88% seen once. Sequencing was done on a sample of peripheral blood. These TCRs come from a man in his forties with acute or convalescent COVID-19.

The gene calls are TRBV5-1 and TRBJ1-2; 7 bases map to TRBD1. Germline lookup yields CDR1 SGHRS and CDR2 YFSETQ. The CDR3 is made up of 17 amino acids. V trimming: 4 bases; J trimming: 4 bases; junction bases outside the gene matches: 16. The CDR3 sequence: CASSPFPGQTNVYGYTF. Here the CDR3 DNA reads TGCGCCAGCAGCCCGTTTCCGGGACAGACCAACGTCTATGGCTACACCTTC.

A few counts support this clone. This chain uses TRBV11-2 with TRBJ2-7; 9 positions agree with TRBD2. The CDR3 totals 14 residues. Germline CDR1 SGHAT, CDR2 FQNNGV. J gave up 4 bases and V 6 bases, and 7 bases lay outside the gene matches. The CDR3, as DNA: TGTGCCAGCAGTCGAGCGGGGGGCAGTTACGAGCAGTACTTC. Its translation is CASSRAGGSYEQYF.

The chain recombines TRBV19 with TRBJ2-2, with D tentatively TRBD1 (5 bases). V was pared by 5 bases and J by 5 bases, with 15 bases between. CDR1 LNHDA and CDR2 SQIVND come from the germline V gene (reference sequence). The CDR3 has 15 amino acids. Written as DNA, the CDR3 is TGTGCCAGTAGTCCAGGGCTTGCCTCGACCGGGGAGCTGTTTTTT. Translated, it gives CASSPGLASTGELFF.

This chain connects TRBV6-5 to TRBJ1-2; the D is unclear. This CDR3 has 15 residues. The V gene's germline CDR1 is MNHEY and CDR2 SVGAGI. The ends were cut back, 2 bases at V and 2 bases at J, with 12 bases in the middle. The CDR3 sequence is CASSYGSYRNYGYTF. CDR3 in DNA: TGTGCCAGCAGTTACGGGAGTTACCGGAACTATGGCTACACCTTC.

The chain employs TRBV19 and TRBJ1-5; no reliable D call. Germline CDR1 is LNHDA and CDR2 is SQIVND (reference sequence). The CDR3 has 15 amino acids. V dropped 4 bases and J dropped 5 bases, with 15 bases sitting between them. The CDR3 is CASSTGRSGDQPQHF. DNA of the CDR3: TGTGCCAGTAGTACTGGCCGGAGCGGGGATCAGCCCCAGCATTTT. Complete variable domain (other parts from reference TRBV19 and TRBJ1-5): DGGITQSPKYLFRKEGQNVTLSCEQNLNHDAMYWYRQDPGQGLRLIYYSQIVNDFQKGDIAEGYSVSREKKESFPLTVTSAQKNPTAFYLCASSTGRSGDQPQHFGDGTRLSIL.

This chain joins TRBV27 and TRBJ1-2, with 10 bases matching TRBD1. CDR1 MNHEY and CDR2 SMNVEV come from the germline V gene (reference sequence). Trimming at V came to 8 bases and at J to 4 bases, leaving 13 bases not matched to a gene. This CDR3 region has 16 residues. The CDR3, as DNA: TGTGCCAGCGCCAACGGACAGGGGGTATTTTTCTATGGCTACACCTTC. As protein: CASANGQGVFFYGYTF.

This CDR3 reads CASSTGLNYGYTF. The CDR3 DNA reads TGTGCCAGTAGCACGGGACTTAACTATGGCTACACCTTC. The chain uses TRBV19 and TRBJ1-2, with D maybe TRBD1 (5 bases). V was cut by 6 bases and J by 1 base, with 9 bases left in between. The CDR3 extends over 13 amino acids. Germline V gives CDR1 LNHDA, CDR2 SQIVND (reference sequence). Using reference TRBV19 and TRBJ1-2 for the parts outside the CDR3, the full variable domain is DGGITQSPKYLFRKEGQNVTLSCEQNLNHDAMYWYRQDPGQGLRLIYYSQIVNDFQKGDIAEGYSVSREKKESFPLTVTSAQKNPTAFYLCASSTGLNYGYTFGSGTRLTVV.

CDR3 sequence: CASSSGGGEQETQYF. CDR3 bases: TGTGCCAGCAGCTCCGGCGGGGGGGAACAAGAGACCCAGTACTTC. J is TRBJ2-5 and V is TRBV7-9, with 9 bases lining up with TRBD2. Germline V lookup: CDR1 SEHNR, CDR2 FQNEAQ (reference sequence). The ends lost 4 bases at V and 2 bases at J; junction bases unmatched: 5. This CDR3 comprises 15 residues.

The chain carries TRBV29-1 and TRBJ1-1; 7 bases fit TRBD1. The CDR3 is 14 amino acids. The trim removed 4 bases at V and 1 base at J, leaving 6 bases unmatched. In germline, CDR1 is SQVTM, CDR2 ANQGSEA. In nucleotides, the CDR3 is TGCAGCGTTGCCCCTCGACAGGGGAACACTGAAGCTTTCTTT. Its protein is CSVAPRQGNTEAFF.

The DNA of the CDR3 is TGTGCCAGCAGCCTTCTGGGACAGTTCGTCAATGAGCAGTTCTTC. Translated, it gives CASSLLGQFVNEQFF. The rearrangement uses TRBV27 and TRBJ2-1, with 7 bases matching TRBD1. V was pared by 6 bases and J by 6 bases, with 11 bases of the junction left unmatched. The length of the CDR3 is 15 residues. Germline V CDR1 and CDR2: MNHEY, SMNVEV (reference sequence).

The gene calls are TRBV11-3 and TRBJ2-2, with TRBD1 matching over 7 bases. The germline gives CDR1 SGHNT, CDR2 YENEEA. The CDR3 covers 15 residues. The V segment lost 2 bases and the J segment 6 bases; nucleotides outside the gene matches: 6. CDR3 residues: CASSLSPGGAGELFF. CDR3 in DNA: TGTGCCAGCAGCTTAAGCCCAGGGGGTGCCGGGGAGCTGTTTTTT. The whole variable domain, filled in from reference TRBV11-3 and TRBJ2-2, reads EAGVVQSPRYKIIEKKQPVAFWCNPISGHNTLYWYLQNLGQGPELLIRYENEEAVDDSQLPKDRFSAERLKGVDSTLKIQPAELGDSAVYLCASSLSPGGAGELFFGEGSRLTVL.